The 17 T cell receptor beta chains listed next were all sequenced from one sample in a study of blood T cell repertoires in COVID-19. The table came from immunoSEQ multiplex PCR; TCRdb's copy has only in-frame clones and leaves some out. The table lists about 64,000 clones, over 75% of them singletons. The sequencing sample was made of peripheral blood. The receptors derive from a man in his fifties or sixties with active COVID-19.

V usage is TRBV7-8 and J usage is TRBJ1-1; D is undetermined. CDR3 length: 16 residues. The V gene lost 1 base and the J gene lost 3 bases, with 15 bases spanning the gap. CDR1 and CDR2 (germline): SGHVS, FQNEAQ. CDR3 DNA sequence: TGTGCCAGCAGCTTAGTTGGAGGCGGTGTCTACACTGAAGCTTTCTTT. Encoded protein: CASSLVGGGVYTEAFF. The full variable domain, rest sourced from reference TRBV7-8 and TRBJ1-1, is GAGVSQSPRYKVAKRGQDVALRCDPISGHVSLFWYQQALGQGPEFLTYFQNEAQLDKSGLPSDRFFAERPEGSVSTLKIQRTQQEDSAVYLCASSLVGGGVYTEAFFGQGTRLTVV.

The V call is TRBV6-5, the J call TRBJ2-7, with unresolved D. The length of the CDR3 is 12 residues. Trimming pared 6 bases from V and 5 bases from J, leaving 11 bases between. Per the germline V gene, CDR1 is MNHEY and CDR2 is SVGAGI. The CDR3 bases are TGTGCCAGCAGCCCGGTAACCCACGAGCAGTACTTC. Its protein product is CASSPVTHEQYF.

The chain uses TRBV3-1 (or the pseudogene TRBV3-2) and TRBJ2-5; D remains ambiguous. Germline CDR1 and CDR2: LGHDT and YNNKEL (reference sequence). The CDR3 covers 17 residues. V shed 0 bases and J shed 1 base, with 15 bases lying between them. CDR3 in amino acids: CASSQEGEVVGQETQYF. CDR3 DNA: TGTGCCAGCAGCCAAGAAGGAGAGGTGGTCGGCCAAGAGACCCAGTACTTC.

This clone showed up just a few times. This rearrangement joins TRBV3-1 (or the pseudogene TRBV3-2) to TRBJ2-7; perhaps TRBD1 as D (10 bases). This CDR3 is built from 19 residues. From germline, CDR1 is LGHDT and CDR2 YNNKEL (reference sequence). V lost 4 bases and J lost 3, with 28 bases in between. CDR3 coding DNA: TGTGCCAGCAGCCGGGACAGGGGAATCCGACTAGCGGCATTCTACGAGCAGTACTTC. This encodes CASSRDRGIRLAAFYEQYF.

The chain is built from TRBV5-5 and TRBJ2-7; possibly TRBD2 for D (6 bases). The germline gives CDR1 SGHKS, CDR2 YYEKEE (reference sequence). CDR3 length: 14 residues. The ends were cut back, 4 bases at V and 6 bases at J, with 17 bases in the middle. This CDR3 is CASSPTGGRGEQYF. The CDR3 DNA is TGTGCCAGCAGCCCCACTGGGGGGAGAGGCGAGCAGTACTTC.

The DNA of the CDR3 is TGCAGCGTTGATAAGAGTGGGGGCCGGGATGGCTACACCTTC. Amino acid sequence: CSVDKSGGRDGYTF. This rearrangement joins TRBV29-1 to TRBJ1-2; TRBD1 is a possible D gene (6 bases). Per the germline V gene, CDR1 is SQVTM and CDR2 is ANQGSEA. CDR3 length equals 14 residues. Deletions cut 3 bases from V and 6 bases from J, with 17 bases between.

V gene TRBV10-2 combines with J gene TRBJ2-7, with 10 bases fitting TRBD2. CDR3 length: 14 amino acids. The germline gives CDR1 WSHSY, CDR2 SAAADI. V lost 6 bases and J lost 4; bases outside the gene matches: 6. The CDR3 DNA reads TGCGCCAGCAGAGGGCTAGCGGGAGTTTACGAGCAGTACTTC. Amino acid sequence: CASRGLAGVYEQYF.

The CDR3 bases are TGTGCCAGCAGGGAGTTTGAAGCTTTCTTT. It codes for CASREFEAFF. The rearrangement links TRBV2 to TRBJ1-1; D is undetermined. Trimming pared 6 bases from V and 7 bases from J, leaving 6 bases between. The CDR3 sequence is 10 residues long. Looked up from germline, CDR1 is SNHLY and CDR2 is FYNNEI.

This clone was counted a few times. The chain recombines TRBV7-2 with TRBJ1-6, with D uncertain. Trimming left V 1 base short and J 0 bases short, with 13 bases between. This CDR3 comprises 18 residues. Germline V gene data show CDR1 as SGHTA and CDR2 as FQGNSA. The CDR3 loop reads CASSLGPGGGSYNSPLHF. CDR3 sequence (DNA): TGTGCCAGCAGCTTAGGACCGGGAGGCGGCTCCTATAATTCACCCCTCCACTTT.

The chain links TRBV11-2 to TRBJ2-7; no clear D gene. This CDR3 is built from 13 residues. V was clipped by 3 bases and J by 3 bases, with 9 bases between them. The germline gives CDR1 SGHAT, CDR2 FQNNGV. The CDR3 region has the DNA TGTGCCAGCAGCTTTTCGGAGAACTACGAGCAGTACTTC. Protein sequence: CASSFSENYEQYF. Using reference TRBV11-2 and TRBJ2-7 for the parts outside the CDR3, the full variable domain is EAGVAQSPRYKIIEKRQSVAFWCNPISGHATLYWYQQILGQGPKLLIQFQNNGVVDDSQLPKDRFSAERLKGVDSTLKIQPAKLEDSAVYLCASSFSENYEQYFGPGTRLTVT.

In DNA, the CDR3 is TGTGCCAGCAGGGGAACAGGTACTGGACAGTACGAGCAGTACTTC. It yields the protein CASRGTGTGQYEQYF. The chain uses TRBV28 and TRBJ2-7; D perhaps matches TRBD1 (6 bases). The V and J ends lost 6 bases and 4 bases respectively, with 19 bases between them. Germline CDR1 is MDHEN and CDR2 is SYDVKM. The CDR3 consists of 15 residues. Drawing the rest from reference TRBV28 and TRBJ2-7, the complete variable domain is DVKVTQSSRYLVKRTGEKVFLECVQDMDHENMFWYRQDPGLGLRLIYFSYDVKMKEKGDIPEGYSVSREKKERFSLILESASTNQTSMYLCASRGTGTGQYEQYFGPGTRLTVT.

The chain couples TRBV3-1 (or the pseudogene TRBV3-2) to TRBJ2-3; 7 bases map to TRBD2. There are 16 residues in the CDR3. Unmatched junction bases numbered 6, after V lost 1 base and J lost 2 bases. The germline gives CDR1 LGHDT, CDR2 YNNKEL (reference sequence). DNA of the CDR3: TGTGCCAGCAGCCAAGGAAGCGGGAACCCCACAGATACGCAGTATTTT. Its protein is CASSQGSGNPTDTQYF.

This clone showed up just once. The V gene is TRBV15, the J gene TRBJ2-7, with 9 bases lining up with TRBD1. The ends lost 1 base at V and 2 bases at J; junction bases unmatched: 12. The V gene's germline CDR1 is LNHNV and CDR2 YYDKDF (reference sequence). The CDR3 is made up of 18 amino acids. CDR3 bases: TGTGCCACCAGCAGAGCGCCGACGGGGGACAGGGAACCCTACGAGCAGTACTTC. Amino acids: CATSRAPTGDREPYEQYF.

This clone has more than one count but fewer than ten. The chain joins TRBV7-9 to TRBJ2-1; perhaps TRBD2 as D (7 bases). V lost 5 bases, J lost 6 bases, and 11 bases lay in between. Germline V gene lookup returns CDR1 SEHNR and CDR2 FQNEAQ (reference sequence). The CDR3 contains 13 residues. CDR3 nucleotides: TGTGCCAGCAGCCGCCGGGGGGCCAATGAGCAGTTCTTC. This codes for CASSRRGANEQFF. Using reference TRBV7-9 and TRBJ2-1 for the parts outside the CDR3, the full variable domain is DTGVSQNPRHKITKRGQNVTFRCDPISEHNRLYWYRQTLGQGPEFLTYFQNEAQLEKSRLLSDRFSAERPKGSFSTLEIQRTEQGDSAMYLCASSRRGANEQFFGPGTRLTVL.

This clone was picked up a small number of times. The chain joins TRBV27 to TRBJ2-2; 12 bases are a match to TRBD1. Per the germline V gene, CDR1 is MNHEY and CDR2 is SMNVEV (reference sequence). Trimming took 7 bases from V and 6 from J; bases not matched to a gene: 6. CDR3 length equals 15 residues. The CDR3 DNA reads TGTGCCAGCACCGGGACAGGGGGCGCTCCCGGGGAGCTGTTTTTT. Its protein is CASTGTGGAPGELFF.

In regard to this clone: Other DNA variants within this sample encode the same CDR3. This chain joins TRBV7-6 and TRBJ2-5, with D maybe TRBD1 (8 bases). The CDR3 is 15 residues long. Germline V gene lookup returns CDR1 SGHVS and CDR2 FNYEAQ. Deletions cut 5 bases from V and 5 bases from J, with 18 bases between. CDR3 bases: TGTGCCAGCAGCCCTCCTACAGGGGGAGGGGAGACCCAGTACTTC. As protein: CASSPPTGGGETQYF.

The V gene is TRBV19, the J gene TRBJ1-1, with D possibly TRBD1 on 5 matching bases. Germline lookup yields CDR1 LNHDA and CDR2 SQIVND (reference sequence). This CDR3 spans 18 amino acids. The germline V and J ends were trimmed by 1 base and 0 bases, with 18 bases remaining between them. CDR3 bases: TGTGCCAGTAGTATAGGGGAACGGACGTACAGGATGAACACTGAAGCTTTCTTT. Protein: CASSIGERTYRMNTEAFF.